The clone carrying this T cell receptor (beta chain) was observed a few times. Its target is not known. This sample was taken from a study of T cell responses to AZD1222 COVID-19 vaccine. Findings and caveats of the study: Seropositivity was recorded at baseline in only 6 or 7 AZD1222 recipients. The donor cohort was predominantly white British with a female majority, and clonal diversity may have been underestimated. As reported, nearly half of all spike-specific TCRs target variant regions that are unmutated.

This table comes from immunoSEQ multiplex PCR, and its TCRdb copy is limited to in-frame clones, with some not included. Of under 80,000 clones listed, 79% are singletons. V lost 7 bases and J 6 bases, leaving 16 bases between the germline ends. The CDR3 has 14 residues. Germline V gene data show CDR1 as SGDLS and CDR2 as YYNGEE. The V gene is TRBV9, the J gene TRBJ1-4; possibly TRBD1 for D (6 bases). Sequencing was performed on peripheral blood, taken on day 0 of MenACWY control vaccination. This receptor was obtained from an adult in good health. CDR3 nucleotide sequence: TGTGCCAGCTCTACAGGGTCGATAGATGAAAAACTGTTTTTT. This encodes CASSTGSIDEKLFF.